This T cell receptor beta chain comes out of a study of blood T cell repertoires in COVID-19. Study as a whole: The origin of the acute and convalescent COVID-19 samples was the United States, Italy and Spain. Sources were T cells, B-cell-depleted T cells, or PBMCs; the material itself was cDNA or gDNA.

Study processing details: Estimation of nucleated cell counts relied on the amplification of reference gene primers. Profiling relied on immunoSEQ multiplex PCR, and the TCRdb table lists in-frame clones only, not all of them. V and J calls and clone size are given by that table; D and trimming were obtained from the DNA. The table has about 85,000 clones, 65% to 85% seen once. The CDR3 length is 15 residues. Germline V gene data show CDR1 as SGHTA and CDR2 as FQGNSA. Trimming cost V 1 base and J 7 bases; bases outside gene matches: 7. This chain links TRBV7-2 with TRBJ1-3; 7 bases fit TRBD1. Sequenced material: peripheral blood. The source is a man aged 60 to 69 with acute or convalescent COVID-19. CDR3 in amino acids: CASSLDRGKRNTIYF. CDR3 DNA sequence: TGTGCCAGCAGCTTAGACAGGGGAAAGAGGAACACCATATATTTT.